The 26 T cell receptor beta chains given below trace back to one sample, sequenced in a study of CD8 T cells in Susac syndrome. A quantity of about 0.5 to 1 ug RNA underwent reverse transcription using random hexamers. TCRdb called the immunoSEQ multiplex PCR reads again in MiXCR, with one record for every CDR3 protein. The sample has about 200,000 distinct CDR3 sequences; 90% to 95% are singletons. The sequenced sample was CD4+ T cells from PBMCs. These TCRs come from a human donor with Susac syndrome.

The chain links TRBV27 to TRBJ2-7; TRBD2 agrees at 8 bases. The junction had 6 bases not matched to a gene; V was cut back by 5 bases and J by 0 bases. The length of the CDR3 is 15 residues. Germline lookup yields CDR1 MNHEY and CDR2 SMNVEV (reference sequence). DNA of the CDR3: TGTGCCAGCAGTCCAACTAGCGGTAGCTCCTACGAGCAGTACTTC. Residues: CASSPTSGSSYEQYF.

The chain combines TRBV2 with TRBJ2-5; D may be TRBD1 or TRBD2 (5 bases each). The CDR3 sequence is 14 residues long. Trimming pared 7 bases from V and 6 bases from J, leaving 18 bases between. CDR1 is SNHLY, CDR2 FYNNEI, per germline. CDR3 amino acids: CASKYEVGDQTQYF. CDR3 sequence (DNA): TGTGCCAGCAAATATGAGGTTGGGGACCAGACCCAGTACTTC.

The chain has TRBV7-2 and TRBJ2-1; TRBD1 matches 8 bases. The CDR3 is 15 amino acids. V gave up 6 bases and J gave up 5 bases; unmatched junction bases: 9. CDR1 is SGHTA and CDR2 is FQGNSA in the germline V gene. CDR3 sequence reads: CASRFTGGRNNEQFF. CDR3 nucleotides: TGTGCCAGCAGGTTCACAGGGGGAAGGAACAATGAGCAGTTCTTC. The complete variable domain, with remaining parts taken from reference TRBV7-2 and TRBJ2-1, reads GAGVSQSPSNKVTEKGKDVELRCDPISGHTALYWYRQSLGQGLEFLIYFQGNSAPDKSGLPSDRFSAERTGGSVSTLTIQRTQQEDSAVYLCASRFTGGRNNEQFFGPGTRLTVL.

The CDR3 region has the DNA TGTGCCAGCAGCGTAGACTGGGGGAGAGATGAAAAACTGTTTTTT. It encodes CASSVDWGRDEKLFF. V is TRBV9 and J is TRBJ1-4; the D gene is possibly TRBD1 (5 bases). The CDR3 consists of 15 residues. V was pared by 0 bases and J by 6 bases, with 12 bases between. Germline loops: CDR1 SGDLS, CDR2 YYNGEE.

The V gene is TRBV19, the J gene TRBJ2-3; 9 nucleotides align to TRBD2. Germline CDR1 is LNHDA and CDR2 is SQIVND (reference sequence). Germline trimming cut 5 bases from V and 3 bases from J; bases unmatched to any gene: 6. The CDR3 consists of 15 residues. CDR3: CASSPGLATTDTQYF. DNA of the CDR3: TGTGCCAGTAGTCCTGGACTAGCGACTACAGATACGCAGTATTTT.

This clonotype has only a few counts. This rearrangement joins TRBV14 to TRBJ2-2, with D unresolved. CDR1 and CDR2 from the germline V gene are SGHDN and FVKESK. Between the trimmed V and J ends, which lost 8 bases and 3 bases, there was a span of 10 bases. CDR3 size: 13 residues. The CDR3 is CASQRRYTGELFF. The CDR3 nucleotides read TGTGCCAGCCAGAGACGGTACACCGGGGAGCTGTTTTTT.

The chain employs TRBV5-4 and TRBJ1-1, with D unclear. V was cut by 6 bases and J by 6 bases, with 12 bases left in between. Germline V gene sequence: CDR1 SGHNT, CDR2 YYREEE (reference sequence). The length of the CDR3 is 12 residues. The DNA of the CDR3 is TGTGCCAGCAAAACCGGGGAGTCTGAAGCTTTCTTT. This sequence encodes CASKTGESEAFF. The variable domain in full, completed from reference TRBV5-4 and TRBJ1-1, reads ETGVTQSPTHLIKTRGQQVTLRCSSQSGHNTVSWYQQALGQGPQFIFQYYREEENGRGNFPPRFSGLQFPNYSSELNVNALELDDSALYLCASKTGESEAFFGQGTRLTVV.

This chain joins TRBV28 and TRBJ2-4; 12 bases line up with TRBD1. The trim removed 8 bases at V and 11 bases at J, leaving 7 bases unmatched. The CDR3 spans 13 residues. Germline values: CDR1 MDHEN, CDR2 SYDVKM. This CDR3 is CASVQGQGALQYF. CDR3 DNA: TGTGCCAGCGTCCAGGGACAGGGGGCTCTTCAGTACTTC.

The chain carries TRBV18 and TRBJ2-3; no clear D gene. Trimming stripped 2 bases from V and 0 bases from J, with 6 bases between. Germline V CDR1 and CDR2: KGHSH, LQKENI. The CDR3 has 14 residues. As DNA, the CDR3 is TGTGCCAGCTCACCAGAATCGAGCACAGATACGCAGTATTTT. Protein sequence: CASSPESSTDTQYF. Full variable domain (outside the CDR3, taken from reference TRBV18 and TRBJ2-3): NAGVMQNPRHLVRRRGQEARLRCSPMKGHSHVYWYRQLPEEGLKFMVYLQKENIIDESGMPKERFSAEFPKEGPSILRIQQVVRGDSAAYFCASSPESSTDTQYFGPGTRLTVL.

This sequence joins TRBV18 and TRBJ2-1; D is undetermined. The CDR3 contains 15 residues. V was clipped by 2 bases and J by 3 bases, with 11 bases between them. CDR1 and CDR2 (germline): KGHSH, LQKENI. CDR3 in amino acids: CASSPRDKVYNEQFF. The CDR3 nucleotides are TGTGCCAGCTCACCAAGGGATAAAGTCTACAATGAGCAGTTCTTC.

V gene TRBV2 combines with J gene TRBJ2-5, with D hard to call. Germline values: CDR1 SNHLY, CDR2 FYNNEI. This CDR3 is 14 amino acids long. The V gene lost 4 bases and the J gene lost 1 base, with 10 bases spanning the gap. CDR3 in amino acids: CASSVSRIQETQYF. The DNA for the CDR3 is TGTGCCAGCAGTGTAAGTCGTATCCAAGAGACCCAGTACTTC.

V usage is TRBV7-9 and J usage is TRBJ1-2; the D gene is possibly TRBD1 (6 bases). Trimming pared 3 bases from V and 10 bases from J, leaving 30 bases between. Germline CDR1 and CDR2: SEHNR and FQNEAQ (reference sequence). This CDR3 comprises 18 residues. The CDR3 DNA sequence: TGTGCCAGCAGCTTCGCACCCCCAACAAGGGGGGGCCGGGTTCTCTACACCTTC. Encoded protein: CASSFAPPTRGGRVLYTF.

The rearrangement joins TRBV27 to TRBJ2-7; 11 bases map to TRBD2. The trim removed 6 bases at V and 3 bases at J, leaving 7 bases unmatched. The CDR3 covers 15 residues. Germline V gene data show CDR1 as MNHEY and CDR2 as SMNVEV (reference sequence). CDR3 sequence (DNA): TGTGCCAGCAGGGGAATTAGCGGGAGGGTCTACGAGCAGTACTTC. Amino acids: CASRGISGRVYEQYF.

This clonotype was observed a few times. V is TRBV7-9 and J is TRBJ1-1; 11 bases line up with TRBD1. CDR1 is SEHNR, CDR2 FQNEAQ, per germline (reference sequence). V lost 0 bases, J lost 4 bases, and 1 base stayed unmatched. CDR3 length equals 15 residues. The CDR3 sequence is CASSLAGTGGTEAFF. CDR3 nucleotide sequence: TGTGCCAGCAGCTTAGCTGGGACAGGGGGCACTGAAGCTTTCTTT.

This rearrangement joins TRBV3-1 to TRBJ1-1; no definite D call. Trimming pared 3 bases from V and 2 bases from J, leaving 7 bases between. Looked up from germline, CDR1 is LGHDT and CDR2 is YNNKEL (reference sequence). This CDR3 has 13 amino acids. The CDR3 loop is CASSQILNTEAFF. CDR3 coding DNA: TGTGCCAGCAGCCAGATATTAAACACTGAAGCTTTCTTT.

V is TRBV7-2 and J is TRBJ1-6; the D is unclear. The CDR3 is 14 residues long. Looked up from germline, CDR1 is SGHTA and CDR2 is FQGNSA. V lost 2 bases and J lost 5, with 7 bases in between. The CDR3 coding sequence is TGTGCCAGCAGCTTATACATTAATAATTCACCCCTCCACTTT. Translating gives CASSLYINNSPLHF.

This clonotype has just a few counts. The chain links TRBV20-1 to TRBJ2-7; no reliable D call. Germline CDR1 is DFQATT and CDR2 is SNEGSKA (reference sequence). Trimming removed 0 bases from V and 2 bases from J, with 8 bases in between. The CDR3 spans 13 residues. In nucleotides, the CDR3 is TGCAGTGCTAGAGACGGGTGGGCCTACGAGCAGTACTTC. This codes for CSARDGWAYEQYF.

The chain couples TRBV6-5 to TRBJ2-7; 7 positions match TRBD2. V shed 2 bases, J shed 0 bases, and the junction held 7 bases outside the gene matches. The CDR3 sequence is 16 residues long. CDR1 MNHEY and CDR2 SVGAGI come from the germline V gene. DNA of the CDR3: TGTGCCAGCAGTTACGCCGCGGGCGGGAGCTCCTACGAGCAGTACTTC. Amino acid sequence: CASSYAAGGSSYEQYF.

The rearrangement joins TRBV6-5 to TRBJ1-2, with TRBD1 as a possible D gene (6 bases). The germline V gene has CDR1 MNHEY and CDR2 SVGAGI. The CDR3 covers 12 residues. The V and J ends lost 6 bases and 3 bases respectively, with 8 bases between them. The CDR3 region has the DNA TGTGCCAGCAGAAGGGGGTACTATGGCTACACCTTC. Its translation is CASRRGYYGYTF.

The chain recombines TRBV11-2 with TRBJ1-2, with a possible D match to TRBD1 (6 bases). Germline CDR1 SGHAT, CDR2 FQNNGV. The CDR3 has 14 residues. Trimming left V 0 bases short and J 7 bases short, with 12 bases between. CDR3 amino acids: CASSLDLGAAGYTF. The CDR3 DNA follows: TGTGCCAGCAGCTTAGATCTGGGGGCGGCTGGCTACACCTTC.

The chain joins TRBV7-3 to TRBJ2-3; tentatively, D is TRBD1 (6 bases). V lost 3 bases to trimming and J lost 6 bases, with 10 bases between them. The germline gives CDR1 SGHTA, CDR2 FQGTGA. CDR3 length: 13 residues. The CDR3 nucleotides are TGTGCCAGCAGCTTGGGGGCATGGGATACGCAGTATTTT. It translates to CASSLGAWDTQYF.

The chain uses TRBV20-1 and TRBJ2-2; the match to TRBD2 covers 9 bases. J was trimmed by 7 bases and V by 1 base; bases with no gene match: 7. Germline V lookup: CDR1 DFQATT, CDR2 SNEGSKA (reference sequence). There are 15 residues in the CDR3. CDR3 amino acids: CSARVAGDHSGELFF. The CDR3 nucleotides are TGCAGTGCTAGAGTAGCGGGAGATCATAGCGGGGAGCTGTTTTTT.

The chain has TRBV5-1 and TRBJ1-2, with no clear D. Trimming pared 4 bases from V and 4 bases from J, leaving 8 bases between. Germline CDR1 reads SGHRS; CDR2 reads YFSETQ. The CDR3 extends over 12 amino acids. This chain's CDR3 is CASSRDTYGYTF. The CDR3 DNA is TGCGCCAGCAGCAGAGACACCTATGGCTACACCTTC.

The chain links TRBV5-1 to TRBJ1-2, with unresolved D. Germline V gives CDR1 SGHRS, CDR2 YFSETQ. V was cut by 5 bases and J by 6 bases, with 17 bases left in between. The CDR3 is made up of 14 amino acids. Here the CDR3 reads CASRLPYRADGYTF. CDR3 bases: TGCGCCAGCAGGCTTCCATACCGTGCGGATGGCTACACCTTC. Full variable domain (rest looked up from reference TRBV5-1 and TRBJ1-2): KAGVTQTPRYLIKTRGQQVTLSCSPISGHRSVSWYQQTPGQGLQFLFEYFSETQRNKGNFPGRFSGRQFSNSRSEMNVSTLELGDSALYLCASRLPYRADGYTFGSGTRLTVV.

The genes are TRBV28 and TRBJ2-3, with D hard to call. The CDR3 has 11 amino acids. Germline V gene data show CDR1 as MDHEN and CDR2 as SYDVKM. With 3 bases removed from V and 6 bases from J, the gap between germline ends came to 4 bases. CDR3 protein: CASSLLDTQYF. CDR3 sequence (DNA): TGTGCCAGCAGTTTGTTGGATACGCAGTATTTT. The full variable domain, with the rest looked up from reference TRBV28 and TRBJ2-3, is DVKVTQSSRYLVKRTGEKVFLECVQDMDHENMFWYRQDPGLGLRLIYFSYDVKMKEKGDIPEGYSVSREKKERFSLILESASTNQTSMYLCASSLLDTQYFGPGTRLTVL.

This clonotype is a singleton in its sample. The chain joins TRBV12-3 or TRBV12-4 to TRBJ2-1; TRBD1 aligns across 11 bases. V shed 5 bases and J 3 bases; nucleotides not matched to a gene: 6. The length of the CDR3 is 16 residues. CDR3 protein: CASSRAGQGGYNEQFF. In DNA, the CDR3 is TGTGCCAGCAGTCGGGCGGGACAGGGGGGCTACAATGAGCAGTTCTTC.